The source of this TCR beta chain is a study of CD8 T cells in ankylosing spondylitis. General study findings and limits: For ankylosing spondylitis blood, a TCR beta motif of about 8 highly homologous variants appeared characteristic. Prior literature has documented some motif variants in synovial fluid and blood from reactive arthritis.

A few counts support this clonotype. Antigen unknown. A quantitative 5'-RACE method, one with molecular barcodes, was used to make TCR beta libraries. A single record per CDR3 protein comes from TCRdb applying MiXCR to the 5' RACE reads. Altogether 650,000 to 800,000 distinct CDR3 sequences are present, roughly 20% being singletons, with the ten largest covering roughly a fifth. The TCR comes from a male donor with ankylosing spondylitis. The sequencing sample was made of blood, either unsorted or a sorted T cell fraction (not recorded which).

The CDR3 nucleotides are TGTGCCAGCAGCTTAATGAACGAAGCTTTCTTT. Residues: CASSLMNEAFF. The V gene is TRBV7-9, the J gene TRBJ1-1; D remains ambiguous. Germline V gene data show CDR1 as SEHNR and CDR2 as FQNEAQ (reference sequence). V was clipped by 2 bases and J by 8 bases, with 6 bases between them. The CDR3 is 11 residues long.